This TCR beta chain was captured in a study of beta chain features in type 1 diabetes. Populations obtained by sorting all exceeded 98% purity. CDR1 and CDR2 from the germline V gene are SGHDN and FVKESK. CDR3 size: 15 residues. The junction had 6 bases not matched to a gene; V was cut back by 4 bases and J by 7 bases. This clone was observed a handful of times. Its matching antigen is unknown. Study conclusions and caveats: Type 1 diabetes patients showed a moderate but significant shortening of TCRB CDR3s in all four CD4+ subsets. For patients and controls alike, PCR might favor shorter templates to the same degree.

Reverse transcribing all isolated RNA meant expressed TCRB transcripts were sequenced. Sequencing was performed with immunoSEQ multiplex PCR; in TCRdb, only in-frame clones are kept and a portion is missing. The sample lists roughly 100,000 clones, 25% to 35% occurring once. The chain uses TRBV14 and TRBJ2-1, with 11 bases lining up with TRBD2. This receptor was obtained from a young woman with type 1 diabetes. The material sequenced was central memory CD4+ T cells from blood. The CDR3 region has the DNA TGTGCCAGCAGCCGCGAACTAGCGGGAGTGAATGAGCAGTTCTTC. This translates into CASSRELAGVNEQFF.